In this sample, the clone carrying this T cell receptor (beta chain) turned up once. Germline loops: CDR1 SQVTM, CDR2 ANQGSEA. V was cut by 0 bases and J by 7 bases, with 28 bases left in between. The CDR3 runs to 19 residues. The sample belongs to a study of tumor and adjacent non-tumor tissue in lung cancer. The library came from three nested PCR rounds adapted from ARM-PCR protocols. TCRdb recomputed calls from the multiplex PCR reads with MiXCR, one row per CDR3 protein. The data contain about 200,000 distinct CDR3 sequences, 71% of them singletons. The template was RNA from unsorted bulk tissue. Sequenced input: lung tumor tissue. The genes are TRBV29-1 and TRBJ2-1; D remains unclear. The clonotype originates from a man between 60 and 75 years old with non-small cell lung cancer. As DNA, the CDR3 is TGCAGCGTTGAAGATAGAACCCAGGACGCCGACTCGCAGTGGAATGAGCAGTTCTTC. This translates into CSVEDRTQDADSQWNEQFF.